This T cell receptor beta chain was retrieved from a study of T-cell reconstitution after alpha-beta-depleted transplantation in children. The TCRbeta library incorporated unique molecular identifiers. Each CDR3 protein gets one entry after TCRdb re-called the PCR reads with MiXCR. The data show about 980,000 distinct CDR3 sequences, about 29% seen once. General study points: By about two months after transplant, alpha-beta T cells reportedly arose from several hundred graft clones that had expanded. Some patients' high day-60 TCRbeta diversity was attributed to recipient cells surviving conditioning. When one year had passed after transplant, most T-cell counts and diversity came from newly produced T cells.

Concerning this clonotype: The antigen is undetermined.

V shed 1 base and J 7 bases; nucleotides not matched to a gene: 8. Germline CDR1 DFQATT, CDR2 SNEGSKA (reference sequence). This CDR3 has 15 amino acids. The gene calls are TRBV20-1 and TRBJ2-7, with TRBD1 matching 12 bases. The sample in question was PBMCs, mostly from graft donor cells, obtained 360 days after TCRalphabeta/CD19-depleted stem cell transplant. The clonotype was recovered from a boy less than two years old who had a stem cell transplant for SCID, so the T cells may come from the graft donor. The CDR3 bases are TGCAGTGCTAGAGCTCGGGACAGGGGGCTGGGGGAGCAGTACTTC. Protein product: CSARARDRGLGEQYF.